The next 10 T cell receptor beta chains were all read from a single sample in a study of cytomegalovirus exposure and HLA in healthy donors. 13 Jbeta primers and 60 Vbeta primers were used for the PCR. Assay used: immunoSEQ multiplex PCR; TCRdb lists only in-frame clones, some missing. The sample consists of 150,000 to 200,000 clones, about four fifths of them appearing once. Sequenced material: PBMCs. The receptors come from a man between 18 and 35 years old in good health and CMV-seronegative.

This clone was counted between two and nine times. The rearrangement uses TRBV28 and TRBJ2-5, with D perhaps TRBD2 (6 bases). V gave up 3 bases and J gave up 2 bases, with 16 bases separating them. Germline CDR1 is MDHEN and CDR2 is SYDVKM. The CDR3 runs to 16 residues. In nucleotides, the CDR3 is TGTGCCAGCAGTTTTTGGGACTCCGGAACACAAGAGACCCAGTACTTC. Protein sequence: CASSFWDSGTQETQYF.

The rearrangement links TRBV7-2 to TRBJ1-2; TRBD1 matches at 10 bases. Germline V lookup: CDR1 SGHTA, CDR2 FQGNSA. V dropped 2 bases and J dropped 4; count of bases not matched to a gene: 10. The CDR3 is made up of 17 amino acids. This chain's CDR3 is CASSLTGRGQGPYGYTF. The CDR3, as DNA: TGTGCCAGCAGCTTAACCGGGCGGGGACAGGGGCCCTATGGCTACACCTTC.

The V gene is TRBV19, the J gene TRBJ2-1; the D gene is possibly TRBD2 (5 bases). Germline lookup yields CDR1 LNHDA and CDR2 SQIVND (reference sequence). The CDR3 sequence is 16 residues long. V was clipped by 3 bases and J by 0 bases, with 12 bases between them. CDR3 coding DNA: TGTGCCAGTAGTATTCGCCGGGAATACTCCTACAATGAGCAGTTCTTC. It encodes CASSIRREYSYNEQFF.

The V and J genes are TRBV7-8 and TRBJ1-6, with D unresolved. Looked up from germline, CDR1 is SGHVS and CDR2 is FQNEAQ. Trimming left V 1 base short and J 9 bases short, with 4 bases between. The CDR3 is 12 amino acids. The DNA for the CDR3 is TGTGCCAGCAGCTTAGGGCTTTCACCCCTCCACTTT. Protein: CASSLGLSPLHF.

DNA for the CDR3: TGTGCCAGTAGTGGTGGCCCTTCTGGTCAGTTCTTC. This encodes CASSGGPSGQFF. The rearrangement uses TRBV19 and TRBJ2-1; no clear D gene. Trimming removed 5 bases from V and 13 bases from J, with 15 bases in between. The CDR3 runs to 12 residues. The V gene's germline CDR1 is LNHDA and CDR2 SQIVND (reference sequence).

V is TRBV14 and J is TRBJ2-7; 14 bases agree with TRBD2. The CDR3 totals 15 residues. V lost 3 bases to trimming and J lost 6 bases; unmatched junction nucleotides: 4. Germline CDR1 reads SGHDN; CDR2 reads FVKESK. CDR3 DNA sequence: TGTGCCAGCAGCCACGGACTAGCGGGAGGCTCCGAGCAGTACTTC. This gives the protein CASSHGLAGGSEQYF.

The V and J genes are TRBV4-1 and TRBJ2-7, with D perhaps TRBD1 (6 bases). Germline V lookup: CDR1 MGHRA, CDR2 YSYEKL. Trimming shortened V by 4 bases and J by 2 bases, and 18 bases separated the two germline ends. The CDR3 totals 16 residues. CDR3 sequence: CASSPWPQGGTYEQYF. The CDR3 DNA reads TGCGCCAGCAGCCCCTGGCCACAGGGTGGGACCTACGAGCAGTACTTC.

J is TRBJ1-2 and V is TRBV4-3; D uncertain. The CDR3 is 17 residues long. Germline values: CDR1 LGHNA, CDR2 YSLEER. V lost 0 bases and J 2 bases, leaving 16 bases between the germline ends. CDR3 residues: CASSQDPGRTGNYGYTF. CDR3 bases: TGCGCCAGCAGCCAAGATCCCGGCAGAACGGGGAACTATGGCTACACCTTC.

This sequence joins TRBV6-6 and TRBJ1-1; the D gene is possibly TRBD1 (5 bases). The CDR3 has 13 amino acids. Germline loops: CDR1 MNHNY, CDR2 SVGAGI (reference sequence). V lost 5 bases, J lost 6 bases, and 13 bases lay in between. The CDR3 DNA reads TGTGCCAGCAGTAGCTCGGACAAGGCTGAAGCTTTCTTT. As protein: CASSSSDKAEAFF.

This chain joins TRBV4-1 and TRBJ2-3; D possibly corresponds to TRBD2 (5 bases). The CDR3 consists of 15 residues. Looked up from germline, CDR1 is MGHRA and CDR2 is YSYEKL. Trimming cost V 2 bases and J 0 bases, with 9 bases left between them. The CDR3 nucleotides read TGCGCCAGCAGCCAAAGCGGCCCGAGCACAGATACGCAGTATTTT. Protein: CASSQSGPSTDTQYF.